These T cell receptor beta chains were read from a single sample in a study of long-term antiretroviral therapy in people with HIV. Only in-frame clones appear in the TCRdb table, and some are missing; sequencing was by immunoSEQ multiplex PCR. The data contain roughly 29,000 clones, 75% to 85% of them seen just once; the ten biggest clones take up roughly 7.5%. Source: unsorted PBMCs, taken 0.3 years after starting antiretroviral therapy. These receptors all come from a man aged 35 to 55 with HIV. Each CDR3 is given with its conserved first and last residue. The D gene is left open where the match is weak. A row's size may be missing; if present it is once, few, many or a size class.

clone size,V gene,J gene,D gene,CDR3 protein,CDR3 DNA
-,TRBV10-3,TRBJ2-3,TRBD1,CAIRPGQSTDTQYF,TGTGCCATCAGACCGGGACAGAGCACAGATACGCAGTATTTT
-,TRBV6-6,TRBJ1-2,TRBD1,CASSWGQGAAGYTF,TGTGCCAGCAGTTGGGGACAGGGGGCGGCCGGCTACACCTTC
-,TRBV20-1,TRBJ2-5,-,CSAERGEAQYF,TGCAGTGCAGAGCGAGGAGAGGCCCAGTACTTC
-,TRBV7-9,TRBJ2-5,TRBD2,CASSLAVAGARETQYF,TGTGCCAGCAGCTTGGCGGTAGCGGGAGCTCGAGAGACCCAGTACTTC
few,TRBV28,TRBJ1-1,-,CASSSMDGGNTEAFF,TGTGCCAGCAGTTCTATGGACGGGGGGAACACTGAAGCTTTCTTT
-,TRBV7-9,TRBJ2-2,-,CASSPTIGELFF,TGTGCCAGCAGCCCGACCATCGGGGAGCTGTTTTTT
-,TRBV11-2,TRBJ2-3,-,CASSVRTSLPDTQYF,TGTGCCAGCAGCGTACGTACTTCCCTACCAGATACGCAGTATTTT
-,TRBV27,TRBJ1-5,TRBD1,CASSANRGHQPQHF,TGTGCCAGCAGTGCCAACAGGGGGCATCAGCCCCAGCATTTT
-,TRBV7-2,TRBJ1-5,TRBD1,CASSLDREYQPQHF,TGTGCCAGCAGCCTGGACAGGGAATATCAGCCCCAGCATTTT
once,TRBV7-2,TRBJ2-5,TRBD1,CASSYRGETQYF,TGTGCCAGCAGCTACAGGGGGGAGACCCAGTACTTC
-,TRBV5-1,TRBJ2-5,TRBD1,CASNRGTFQETQYF,TGCGCCAGCAACAGGGGGACTTTCCAAGAGACCCAGTACTTC
-,TRBV4-3,TRBJ2-5,TRBD1,CASSLEWTGGETQYF,TGCGCCAGCAGCCTAGAGTGGACAGGGGGGGAGACCCAGTACTTC
-,TRBV6-5,TRBJ1-2,-,CASSFQGSYGYTF,TGTGCCAGCAGTTTTCAGGGAAGCTATGGCTACACCTTC
-,TRBV5-4,TRBJ2-5,-,CASSLGWEQETQYF,TGTGCCAGCAGCTTGGGGTGGGAACAAGAGACCCAGTACTTC
-,TRBV7-7,TRBJ2-3,-,CASSLGSGTDTQYF,TGTGCTAGCAGCTTAGGGTCCGGCACAGATACGCAGTATTTT
few,TRBV6-1,TRBJ2-6,-,CASSEKQFSSGANVLTF,TGTGCCAGCAGTGAAAAACAGTTCTCCTCTGGGGCCAACGTCCTGACTTTC
once,TRBV27,TRBJ1-2,-,CASSSQLGRGDYGYTF,TGTGCCAGCAGTTCACAATTGGGCAGGGGCGACTATGGCTACACCTTC
-,TRBV27,TRBJ2-7,-,CASSLWGASPYEQYF,TGTGCCAGCAGTTTATGGGGGGCATCCCCCTACGAGCAGTACTTC
-,TRBV5-1,TRBJ2-7,TRBD1,CASSLAGQGVGEQYF,TGCGCCAGCAGCTTGGCCGGGCAGGGGGTAGGCGAGCAGTACTTC
-,TRBV10-3,TRBJ1-2,TRBD1,CATRDRGGYGYTF,TGTGCCACCCGGGACAGAGGGGGCTATGGCTACACCTTC
-,TRBV11-2,TRBJ1-4,-,CASSPGGRGTNEKLFF,TGTGCCAGCAGCCCCGGTGGGAGGGGAACTAATGAAAAACTGTTTTTT
-,TRBV11-3,TRBJ2-1,TRBD2,CASSPGVLAGVNEQFF,TGTGCCAGCAGCCCTGGGGTCCTAGCGGGGGTCAATGAGCAGTTCTTC
-,TRBV16,TRBJ2-7,-,CASSQFEELDEQYF,TGTGCCAGCAGCCAATTCGAGGAACTGGACGAGCAGTACTTC
-,TRBV11-3,TRBJ1-1,-,CASSFRESTEAFF,TGTGCCAGCAGCTTTCGGGAAAGCACTGAAGCTTTCTTT
-,TRBV19,TRBJ1-5,TRBD1,CATNRDRNQPQHF,TGTGCCACCAACCGGGACAGGAATCAGCCCCAGCATTTT
-,TRBV19,TRBJ1-5,-,CASSPRGSSNQPQHF,TGTGCCAGTAGTCCCCGCGGAAGTTCTAATCAGCCCCAGCATTTT
-,TRBV7-9,TRBJ2-7,-,CASSLGGTLYEQYF,TGTGCCAGCAGCTTGGGCGGGACTCTCTACGAGCAGTACTTC
-,TRBV29-1,TRBJ1-4,TRBD1,CSVLQGFNEKLFF,TGCAGCGTTTTACAGGGGTTTAATGAAAAACTGTTTTTT
-,TRBV4-3,TRBJ2-1,TRBD1,CASSRGQAGHNEQFF,TGCGCCAGCAGCCGCGGACAGGCGGGTCACAATGAGCAGTTCTTC
-,TRBV4-3,TRBJ1-4,TRBD1,CASSQRFGAGGVASTNEKLFF,TGCGCCAGCAGCCAACGTTTCGGGGCAGGGGGTGTTGCGTCAACTAATGAAAAACTGTTTTTT
few,TRBV6-1,TRBJ1-6,TRBD1,CASREAGGKNSPLHF,TGTGCCAGCCGTGAGGCAGGGGGGAAAAATTCACCCCTCCACTTT
-,TRBV7-8,TRBJ1-4,-,CASSPPTVFNEKLFF,TGTGCCAGCAGCCCGCCGACGGTTTTTAATGAAAAACTGTTTTTT
-,TRBV6-5,TRBJ2-5,-,CASSYGRTETQYF,TGTGCCAGCAGTTATGGTAGGACAGAGACCCAGTACTTC
-,TRBV27,TRBJ1-5,-,CASGIWGNQPQHF,TGTGCCAGCGGCATATGGGGGAATCAGCCCCAGCATTTT
-,TRBV7-6,TRBJ2-6,-,CASSGGIGSGANVLTF,TGTGCCAGCAGCGGAGGGATTGGTTCTGGGGCCAACGTCCTGACTTTC
-,TRBV28,TRBJ1-4,TRBD1,CARTPTGTGGNEKLFF,TGTGCCAGGACTCCCACGGGGACAGGTGGAAATGAAAAACTGTTTTTT
-,TRBV30,TRBJ2-7,TRBD1,CAWSALTGTGAYEQYF,TGTGCCTGGAGTGCTTTAACCGGGACAGGGGCCTACGAGCAGTACTTC
-,TRBV19,TRBJ2-5,-,CASRQAGETQYF,TGTGCCTCCCGACAGGCGGGGGAGACCCAGTACTTC
-,TRBV7-9,TRBJ2-5,-,CASSFTEETQYF,TGTGCCAGCAGCTTTACGGAAGAGACCCAGTACTTC
-,TRBV7-2,TRBJ1-4,-,CASTSGEKLFF,TGTGCCAGCACCTCGGGGGAAAAACTGTTTTTT
-,TRBV11-3,TRBJ2-1,-,CASSSGRGIAGNEQFF,TGTGCCAGCAGCTCCGGGAGAGGGATCGCGGGAAATGAGCAGTTCTTC
once,TRBV5-1,TRBJ2-1,-,CASSLGPTGEEQFF,TGCGCCAGCAGCTTGGGCCCAACCGGCGAGGAGCAGTTCTTC
once,TRBV6-1,TRBJ2-7,-,CASSLDRYEQYF,TGTGCCAGCAGTCTGGATCGGTACGAGCAGTACTTC
-,TRBV11-2,TRBJ2-5,-,CASSLLGAGETQYF,TGTGCCAGCAGCTTATTGGGGGCGGGGGAGACCCAGTACTTC
-,TRBV28,TRBJ2-7,-,CASSLPGLASYEQYF,TGTGCCAGCAGTCTCCCGGGATTGGCCTCCTACGAGCAGTACTTC
-,TRBV11-2,TRBJ2-3,-,CASSLGSRTDTQYF,TGTGCCAGCAGCTTAGGGAGCCGCACAGATACGCAGTATTTT
-,TRBV28,TRBJ2-1,-,CASSLLAGMINEQFF,TGTGCCAGCAGTTTATTGGCGGGAATGATCAATGAGCAGTTCTTC
once,TRBV4-1,TRBJ1-5,-,CASSQEQRQPQHF,TGCGCCAGCAGCCAAGAGCAACGACAGCCCCAGCATTTT
-,TRBV7-9,TRBJ2-7,TRBD1,CASTPTGTGGGEQYF,TGTGCCAGCACCCCAACCGGGACAGGGGGCGGCGAGCAGTACTTC
-,TRBV7-9,TRBJ1-2,-,CASSLVTEGYTF,TGTGCCAGCAGCTTAGTAACGGAGGGCTACACCTTC
-,TRBV18,TRBJ2-1,TRBD1,CASSRQGTMAPSSYNEQFF,TGTGCCAGCTCCCGACAGGGGACGATGGCGCCGAGCTCCTACAATGAGCAGTTCTTC
-,TRBV6-5,TRBJ2-1,TRBD2,CASSSKRGGNNNEQFF,TGTGCCAGCAGTTCCAAACGGGGGGGCAATAACAATGAGCAGTTCTTC
-,TRBV18,TRBJ2-7,-,CASSLTGYEQYF,TGTGCCAGCTCACTGACAGGCTACGAGCAGTACTTC
-,TRBV5-1,TRBJ2-2,TRBD2,CASSLWTSLLSTGELFF,TGCGCCAGCAGCTTGTGGACTAGCTTGCTCTCGACCGGGGAGCTGTTTTTT
once,TRBV7-8,TRBJ1-5,-,CASSWSGRGNQPQHF,TGTGCCAGCAGTTGGAGTGGACGGGGCAATCAGCCCCAGCATTTT
-,TRBV27,TRBJ2-7,-,CASSLVVPGEQYF,TGTGCCAGCAGTTTAGTCGTCCCGGGCGAGCAGTACTTC
-,TRBV28,TRBJ1-2,-,CGSTTYRRGTGYTF,TGTGGCAGCACAACCTACAGAAGGGGCACGGGCTACACCTTC
-,TRBV6-5,TRBJ2-1,TRBD2,CASSRLAGGDNEQFF,TGTGCCAGCAGTCGTTTAGCGGGAGGGGACAATGAGCAGTTCTTC
-,TRBV6-1,TRBJ1-6,-,CASSESEGITYNSPLHF,TGTGCCAGCAGTGAAAGCGAGGGAATAACCTATAATTCACCCCTCCACTTT